The following is a T cell receptor beta chain sequence with its context. The sample is drawn from a study of patients and donors after allogeneic stem cell transplantation. TCRdb redid the calling of the RT-PCR reads with MiXCR, one entry per CDR3 protein. In the table there are 400,000 to 450,000 distinct CDR3 sequences, 16% of which are singletons. This CDR3 has 13 residues. V was pared by 5 bases and J by 0 bases, with 8 bases between. The V gene's germline CDR1 is SGHTA and CDR2 FQGTGA. V gene TRBV7-3 combines with J gene TRBJ2-7; D possibly uses TRBD1 or TRBD2 (5 bases each). The sequenced material came from blood, either unsorted or a sorted T cell fraction (not recorded which). The receptor comes from a human donor who was either an allogeneic HSCT recipient or a stem cell or donor lymphocyte infusion donor (not recorded which). It is not recorded whose cells these are; they may come from a transplant donor. CDR3 in DNA: TGTGCCAGCAGCGGGGGACCCTCCTACGAGCAGTACTTC. Its protein product is CASSGGPSYEQYF.